This T cell receptor (beta chain) originates from a study of post-analysis software for immune sequencing data. In the case of this clonotype: The antigen is undetermined.

The library was made from cDNA and included unique molecular identifiers. TCRdb analysed the PCR reads with MiXCR anew, one entry per CDR3 protein. The table lists hundreds of thousands of distinct CDR3 sequences, approximately 30% of them singletons. This CDR3 comprises 16 residues. CDR1 is DFQATT and CDR2 is SNEGSKA in the germline V gene (reference sequence). The V and J ends lost 1 base and 0 bases respectively, with 13 bases between them. Overall study findings and caveats: Patients carried five TRBV segments more frequently than controls did, and TRBV5-6, TRBV5-1 and TRBV20-1 were among them. People with multiple sclerosis had a significantly lower normalized Chao1 diversity than controls did.

The rearrangement joins TRBV20-1 to TRBJ1-5; no clear D gene. Sequences were obtained from blood. The clonotype was recovered from a girl aged 5-17 years with multiple sclerosis. Written as DNA, the CDR3 is TGCAGTGCTAGAGCCCCGAGGACTTATAGCAATCAGCCCCAGCATTTT. Encoded protein: CSARAPRTYSNQPQHF.